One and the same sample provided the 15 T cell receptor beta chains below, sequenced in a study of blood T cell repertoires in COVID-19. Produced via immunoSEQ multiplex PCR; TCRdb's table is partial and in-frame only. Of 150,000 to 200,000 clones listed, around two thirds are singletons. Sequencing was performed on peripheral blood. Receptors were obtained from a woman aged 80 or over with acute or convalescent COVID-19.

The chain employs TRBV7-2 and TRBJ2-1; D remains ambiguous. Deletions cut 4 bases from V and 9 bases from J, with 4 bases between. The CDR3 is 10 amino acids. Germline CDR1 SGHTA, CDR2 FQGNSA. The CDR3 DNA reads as TGTGCCAGCAGCTCGGTTGAGCAGTTCTTC. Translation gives CASSSVEQFF.

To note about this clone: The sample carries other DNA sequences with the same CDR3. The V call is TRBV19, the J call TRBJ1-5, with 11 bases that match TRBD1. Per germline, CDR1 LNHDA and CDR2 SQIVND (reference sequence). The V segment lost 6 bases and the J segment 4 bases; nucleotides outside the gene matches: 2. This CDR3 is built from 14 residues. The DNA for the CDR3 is TGTGCCAGTAGCGGGACAGGGGGTAATCAGCCCCAGCATTTT. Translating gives CASSGTGGNQPQHF.

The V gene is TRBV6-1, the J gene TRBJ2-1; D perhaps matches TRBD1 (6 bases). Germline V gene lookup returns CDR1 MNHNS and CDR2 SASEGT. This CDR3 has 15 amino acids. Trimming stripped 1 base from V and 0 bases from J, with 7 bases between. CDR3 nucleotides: TGTGCCAGCAGTGAAGAACAGGGCTCCTACAATGAGCAGTTCTTC. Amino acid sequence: CASSEEQGSYNEQFF.

The CDR3 bases are TGTGCCTGGAGTCAGTCGGGGGGCTTTTGGTATGGCTACACCTTC. Protein: CAWSQSGGFWYGYTF. This chain links TRBV30 with TRBJ1-2, with D possibly matching TRBD1 (6 bases). Germline-derived CDR1 and CDR2 are GTSNPN and SVGIG (reference sequence). The CDR3 has 15 residues. V was cut by 2 bases and J by 5 bases, with 18 bases left in between.

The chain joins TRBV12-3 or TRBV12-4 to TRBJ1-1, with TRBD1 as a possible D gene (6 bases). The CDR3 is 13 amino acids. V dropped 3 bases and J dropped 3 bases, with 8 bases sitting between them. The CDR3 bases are TGTGCCAGCAGTTTTAACAGGGACACTGAAGCTTTCTTT. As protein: CASSFNRDTEAFF.

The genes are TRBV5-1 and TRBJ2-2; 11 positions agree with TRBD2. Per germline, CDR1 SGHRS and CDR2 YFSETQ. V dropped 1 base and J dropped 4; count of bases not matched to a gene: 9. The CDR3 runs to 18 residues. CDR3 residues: CASSLLTTSGSGTGELFF. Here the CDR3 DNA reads TGCGCCAGCAGCTTGCTTACTACTAGCGGGAGCGGCACCGGGGAGCTGTTTTTT.

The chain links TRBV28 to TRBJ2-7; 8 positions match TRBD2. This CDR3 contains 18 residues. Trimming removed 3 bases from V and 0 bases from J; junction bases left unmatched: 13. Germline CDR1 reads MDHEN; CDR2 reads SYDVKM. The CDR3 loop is CASSFNLAGHLTSYEQYF. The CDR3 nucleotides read TGTGCCAGCAGTTTCAACCTAGCGGGCCACCTAACCTCCTACGAGCAGTACTTC.

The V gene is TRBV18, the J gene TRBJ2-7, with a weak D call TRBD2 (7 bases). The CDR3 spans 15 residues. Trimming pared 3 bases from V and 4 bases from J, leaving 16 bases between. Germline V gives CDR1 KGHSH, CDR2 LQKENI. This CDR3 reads CASSPSPAGAYEQYF. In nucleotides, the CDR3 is TGTGCCAGCTCACCTTCCCCCGCGGGGGCGTACGAGCAGTACTTC.

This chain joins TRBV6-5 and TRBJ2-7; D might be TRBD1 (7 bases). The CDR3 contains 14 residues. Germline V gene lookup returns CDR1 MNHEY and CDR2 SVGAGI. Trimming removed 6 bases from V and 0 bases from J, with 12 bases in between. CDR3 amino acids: CASRRQGGSYEQYF. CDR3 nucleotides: TGTGCCAGCAGGCGGCAGGGGGGCTCCTACGAGCAGTACTTC.

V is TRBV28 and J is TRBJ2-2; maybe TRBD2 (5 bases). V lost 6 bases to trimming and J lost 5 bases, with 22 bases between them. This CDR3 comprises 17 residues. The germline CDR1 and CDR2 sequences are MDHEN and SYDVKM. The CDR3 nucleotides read TGTGCCAGCAGCCCCCGGGCACCAGACTACTCGACCGGGGAGCTGTTTTTT. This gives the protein CASSPRAPDYSTGELFF. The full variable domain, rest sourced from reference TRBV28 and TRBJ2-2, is DVKVTQSSRYLVKRTGEKVFLECVQDMDHENMFWYRQDPGLGLRLIYFSYDVKMKEKGDIPEGYSVSREKKERFSLILESASTNQTSMYLCASSPRAPDYSTGELFFGEGSRLTVL.

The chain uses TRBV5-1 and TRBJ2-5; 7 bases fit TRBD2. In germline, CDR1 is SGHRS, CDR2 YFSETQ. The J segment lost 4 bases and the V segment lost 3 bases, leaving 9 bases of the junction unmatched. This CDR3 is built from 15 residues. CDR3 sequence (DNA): TGCGCCAGCAGCTCCCTAGCGGTGGGGGGAGAGACCCAGTACTTC. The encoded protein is CASSSLAVGGETQYF.

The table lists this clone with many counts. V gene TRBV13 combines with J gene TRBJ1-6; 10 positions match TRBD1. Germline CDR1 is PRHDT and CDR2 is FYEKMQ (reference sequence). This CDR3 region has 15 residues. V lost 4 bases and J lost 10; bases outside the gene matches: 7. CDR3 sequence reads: CASSSGQGEGSPLHF. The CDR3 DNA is TGTGCCAGCAGCTCAGGACAGGGGGAAGGGTCACCCCTCCACTTT. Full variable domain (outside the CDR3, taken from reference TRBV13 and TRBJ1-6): AAGVIQSPRHLIKEKRETATLKCYPIPRHDTVYWYQQGPGQDPQFLISFYEKMQSDKGSIPDRFSAQQFSDYHSELNMSSLELGDSALYFCASSSGQGEGSPLHFGNGTRLTVT.

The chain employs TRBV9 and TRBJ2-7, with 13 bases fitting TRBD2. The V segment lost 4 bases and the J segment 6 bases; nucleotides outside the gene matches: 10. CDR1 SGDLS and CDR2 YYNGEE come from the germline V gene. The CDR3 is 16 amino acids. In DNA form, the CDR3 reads TGTGCCAGCAGCTCCGGACTAGCGGGAGTCTCTAGCGAGCAGTACTTC. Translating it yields CASSSGLAGVSSEQYF.

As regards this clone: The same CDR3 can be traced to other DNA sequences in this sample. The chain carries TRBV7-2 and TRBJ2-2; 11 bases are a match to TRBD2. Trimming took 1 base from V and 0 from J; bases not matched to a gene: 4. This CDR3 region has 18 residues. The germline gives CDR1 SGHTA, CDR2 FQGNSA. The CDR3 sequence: CASSLELAGGPNTGELFF. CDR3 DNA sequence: TGTGCCAGCAGCTTAGAGCTAGCGGGAGGTCCGAACACCGGGGAGCTGTTTTTT.

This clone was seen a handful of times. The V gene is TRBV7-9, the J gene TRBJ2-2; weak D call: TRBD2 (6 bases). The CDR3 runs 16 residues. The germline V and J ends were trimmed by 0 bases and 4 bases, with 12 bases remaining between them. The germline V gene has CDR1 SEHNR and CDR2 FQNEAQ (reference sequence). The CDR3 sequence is CASSLAGGLPTGELFF. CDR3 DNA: TGTGCCAGCAGCTTAGCTGGGGGACTGCCCACCGGGGAGCTGTTTTTT.